This TCR beta chain was profiled in a study of early T cells in non-severe SARS-CoV-2 infection. The V gene's germline CDR1 is MNHEY and CDR2 SMNVEV (reference sequence). Trimming stripped 6 bases from V and 2 bases from J, with 10 bases between. There are 13 residues in the CDR3. TCRdb fed the 5' RACE reads into MiXCR, producing one record per CDR3 protein. The sample holds about 50,000 distinct CDR3 sequences, roughly an eighth seen once. The gene calls are TRBV27 and TRBJ2-5; a possible D gene is TRBD1 (5 bases). This specimen was whole blood, taken at baseline. This clonotype was obtained from an adult who was a healthcare worker with PCR-confirmed SARS-CoV-2 infection or an uninfected control (not recorded which). The CDR3 spells CASSPDRQETQYF. CDR3 DNA sequence: TGTGCCAGCAGCCCCGACAGACAAGAGACCCAGTACTTC.